This is a list of T cell receptor beta chains from one sample in a study of control samples from healthy donors and cancer patients. Only in-frame clones appear in the TCRdb table, and some are missing; sequencing was by immunoSEQ multiplex PCR. The sample includes about 100,000 clones, about 88% seen only once; the top ten take 18%. The specimen sequenced was blood. Source of these receptors: a woman aged 50 to 60 in good health. CDR3s include the opening cysteine and the closing phenylalanine or tryptophan. A D gene is named only where the DNA matches it firmly. Size values are once, few and many counts, or a class for expanded clones, and some rows have none.

>TRBV27|NA|TRBD1|TRBJ1-2
CASSLSTGSGAHYGYTF
TGTGCCAGCAGTTTATCGACAGGGTCAGGCGCCCACTATGGCTACACCTTC
>TRBV13|NA|NA|TRBJ2-1
CASSPRGTGGNEQFF
TGTGCCAGCAGCCCCCGGGGCACGGGCGGCAATGAGCAGTTCTTC
>TRBV11-1|NA|NA|TRBJ2-5
CASSLEESTQETQYF
TGTGCCAGCAGCTTAGAGGAGAGCACCCAAGAGACCCAGTACTTC
>TRBV20-1|NA|NA|TRBJ2-2
CSASPLRENTGELFF
TGCAGTGCTAGTCCCCTAAGGGAGAACACCGGGGAGCTGTTTTTT
>TRBV7-7|NA|NA|TRBJ1-1
CASSLTGNTEAFF
TGTGCCAGCAGCCTAACTGGCAACACTGAAGCTTTCTTT
>TRBV3-1/TRBV3-2|few|TRBD2|TRBJ2-7
CASSQRLAGTLFYEQYF
TGTGCCAGCAGCCAGAGATTAGCGGGGACTCTATTTTACGAGCAGTACTTC
>TRBV7-6|NA|TRBD2|TRBJ2-3
CASSPSSTSGRGTDTQYF
TGTGCCAGCAGCCCATCCTCAACTAGCGGGAGAGGCACAGATACGCAGTATTTT
>TRBV5-4|few|NA|TRBJ1-5
CASSSGSNQPQHF
TGTGCCAGCTCTTCGGGAAGCAATCAGCCCCAGCATTTT
>TRBV19|NA|NA|TRBJ1-5
CASSSTRTGLYQPQHF
TGTGCCAGTAGTAGTACCCGAACAGGGTTGTATCAGCCCCAGCATTTT
>TRBV3-1/TRBV3-2|once|NA|TRBJ1-6
CASGGQGTGNNSPLHF
TGTGCCAGTGGGGGCCAGGGGACGGGGAATAATTCACCCCTCCACTTT
>TRBV19|NA|NA|TRBJ2-1
CASSTVLDEQFF
TGTGCCAGTAGTACCGTTTTGGATGAGCAGTTCTTC
>TRBV24-1|NA|NA|TRBJ1-1
CATSVGATEAFF
TGTGCCACCAGCGTCGGGGCAACTGAAGCTTTCTTT
>TRBV12-5|once|NA|TRBJ2-3
CASQGDFLDTQYF
TGTGCTAGTCAAGGGGACTTCCTAGATACGCAGTATTTT
>TRBV5-1|NA|NA|TRBJ1-4
CASSSQGVGEKLFF
TGCGCCAGCAGCTCCCAGGGAGTCGGTGAAAAACTGTTTTTT
>TRBV6-5|NA|NA|TRBJ2-7
CASSYSRQFYEQYF
TGTGCCAGCAGTTACTCGAGGCAGTTCTACGAGCAGTACTTC
>TRBV4-1|NA|NA|TRBJ1-2
CASSPQANYGYTF
TGCGCCAGCAGCCCACAGGCTAACTATGGCTACACCTTC
>TRBV19|NA|TRBD2|TRBJ2-1
CASNRAGGSGYEQFF
TGTGCCAGTAATAGGGCGGGAGGGTCAGGATATGAGCAGTTCTTC
>TRBV6-5|NA|NA|TRBJ2-7
CASSRVADEQYF
TGTGCCAGCAGTCGGGTAGCAGACGAGCAGTACTTC
>TRBV6-1|NA|NA|TRBJ2-1
CASSEPRLGQFF
TGTGCCAGCAGTGAACCTCGGTTGGGGCAGTTCTTC
>TRBV7-9|NA|TRBD2|TRBJ2-2
CASSPTLLAGGLNTGELFF
TGTGCCAGCAGCCCCACCCTGTTAGCGGGGGGATTAAACACCGGGGAGCTGTTTTTT
>TRBV2|NA|TRBD1|TRBJ1-1
CASSPTGDTEAFF
TGTGCCAGCAGTCCCACAGGGGACACTGAAGCTTTCTTT
>TRBV5-4|few|TRBD1|TRBJ2-5
CASSARTGEETQYF
TGTGCCAGCAGCGCCCGGACAGGGGAAGAGACCCAGTACTTC
>TRBV7-6|NA|NA|TRBJ1-5
CASSTQENQPQHF
TGTGCCAGCAGCACCCAGGAGAATCAGCCCCAGCATTTT
>TRBV6-1|NA|NA|TRBJ2-7
CASSEGPFATYEQYF
TGTGCCAGCAGTGAAGGCCCCTTTGCCACCTACGAGCAGTACTTC
>TRBV5-4|NA|NA|TRBJ1-6
CASSLGFGGSPLHF
TGTGCCAGCAGCTTGGGGTTCGGGGGTTCACCCCTCCACTTT
>TRBV19|NA|NA|TRBJ1-5
CASSLMGLLGDGSNQPQHF
TGTGCCAGTAGCCTGATGGGCCTGTTGGGCGATGGAAGCAATCAGCCCCAGCATTTT
>TRBV7-2|NA|NA|TRBJ2-3
CASSLAGPSTDTQYF
TGTGCCAGCAGCTTGGCGGGGCCTAGCACAGATACGCAGTATTTT
>TRBV19|NA|NA|TRBJ1-1
CASSIGNTEAFF
TGTGCCAGTAGTATTGGGAACACTGAAGCTTTCTTT
>TRBV15|NA|TRBD2|TRBJ2-5
CATSRGTSGRQETQYF
TGTGCCACCAGCAGGGGGACTAGCGGGCGTCAAGAGACCCAGTACTTC
>TRBV9|NA|NA|TRBJ2-1
CASSVSHPMAASYNEQFF
TGTGCCAGCAGCGTAAGCCACCCGATGGCGGCGTCCTACAATGAGCAGTTCTTC
>TRBV6-2/TRBV6-3|NA|NA|TRBJ1-1
CASSYTGRLNTEAFF
TGTGCCAGCAGTTACACGGGCAGATTGAACACTGAAGCTTTCTTT
>TRBV28|NA|TRBD1|TRBJ2-5
CASTTGGTNPKETQYF
TGTGCCAGCACCACAGGGGGCACAAACCCTAAAGAGACCCAGTACTTC
>TRBV7-2|NA|NA|TRBJ1-6
CASSSGPPDSSYNSPLHF
TGTGCCAGCAGCTCCGGTCCCCCAGACAGTTCTTATAATTCACCCCTCCACTTT
>TRBV27|NA|TRBD1|TRBJ2-7
CASSWGQGANEQYF
TGTGCCAGCAGCTGGGGACAGGGGGCGAACGAGCAGTACTTC
>TRBV6-6|NA|NA|TRBJ2-3
CASSPYKIGTDTQYF
TGTGCCAGCAGCCCCTATAAAATTGGGACAGATACGCAGTATTTT
>TRBV20-1|once|NA|TRBJ1-2
CSASSGGRNYGYTF
TGCAGTGCTAGTTCTGGAGGGCGTAACTATGGCTACACCTTC
>TRBV6-5|once|NA|TRBJ1-1
CASSYSAGARTTEAFF
TGTGCCAGCAGTTACTCGGCGGGGGCGCGGACCACTGAAGCTTTCTTT
>TRBV19|NA|TRBD2|TRBJ2-2
CATKREGRPTGELFF
TGTGCCACCAAGCGGGAGGGCCGGCCCACCGGGGAGCTGTTTTTT
>TRBV7-9|NA|NA|TRBJ2-7
CASSPLLGDYEQYF
TGTGCCAGCAGCCCCCTTCTAGGGGACTACGAGCAGTACTTC
>TRBV28|NA|NA|TRBJ1-5
CASSFLSLGRYNQPQHF
TGTGCCAGCAGTTTCCTAAGTTTGGGGAGGTACAATCAGCCCCAGCATTTT
>TRBV18|NA|NA|TRBJ2-7
CASSPTPLEIYEQYF
TGTGCCAGCTCACCCACCCCGTTGGAGATCTACGAGCAGTACTTC
>TRBV24-1|NA|NA|TRBJ2-6
CATSDLHSGANVLTF
TGTGCCACCAGTGATTTGCACTCTGGGGCCAACGTCCTGACTTTC
>TRBV2|once|NA|TRBJ1-2
CASQPGQSHYGYTF
TGTGCCAGCCAGCCCGGACAGAGCCACTATGGCTACACCTTC
>TRBV18|NA|NA|TRBJ1-1
CASSPSRTNTEAFF
TGTGCCAGCTCACCAAGTAGGACAAACACTGAAGCTTTCTTT
>TRBV19|NA|NA|TRBJ1-1
CASSIRGKGTEAFF
TGTGCCAGTAGTATTCGGGGAAAAGGGACTGAAGCTTTCTTT